A single T cell receptor beta chain is shown here with its context. No antigen is known for it. Germline assignment: CDR1 SGDLS and CDR2 YYNGEE. Trimming took off 0 bases at V and 5 bases at J, with 17 bases between the two ends. The CDR3 consists of 16 residues. Method: immunoSEQ multiplex PCR; TCRdb's copy keeps in-frame clones and lacks some. This sample has about 110,000 clones, with approximately 86% found just once. This sample was included in a study of cytomegalovirus exposure and HLA in healthy donors. Broader study findings: It was confirmed in vitro that three of the CMV-associated chains were specific for CMV antigens. High sensitivity and specificity were reportedly achieved when the classifier diagnosed cytomegalovirus status. Among TCR beta chains, those listed as cytomegalovirus-associated numbered some 170. Despite most TCR sequences being rare, some public TCRs occurred in many donors.

Sequencing was done on a sample of PBMCs. The clonotype comes from a woman aged 18-29 years in good health and CMV-seronegative. The chain employs TRBV9 and TRBJ1-2, with D tentatively TRBD1 (5 bases). Written as DNA, the CDR3 is TGTGCCAGCAGCGTAGGCACAGGATCAGTTAAATATGGCTACACCTTC. Translating gives CASSVGTGSVKYGYTF.